This entry describes one T cell receptor (beta chain). As yet, its antigen is unknown. Healthy bone marrow donors made up the cohort. Donors showed nominal health when sampled, although they likely had unrecorded immune exposures. This CDR3 region has 17 residues. V lost 3 bases, J lost 6 bases, and 11 bases stayed unmatched. The germline V gene has CDR1 LGHNA and CDR2 YNFKEQ. The sample comes from a study of cytomegalovirus exposure and HLA in healthy donors. PCR was performed using 60 Vbeta and 13 Jbeta primers. Clones were sequenced by immunoSEQ multiplex PCR, and TCRdb holds only the in-frame ones, with some missing. The sample yields 80,000 to 90,000 clones, 81% seen once. General study findings and limits: The classifier was said to identify cytomegalovirus status with high specificity and sensitivity.

This TCR derives from a young woman in good health and CMV-seronegative. The sample taken for sequencing was PBMCs. The V call is TRBV4-2, the J call TRBJ2-3, with TRBD2 identical over 11 bases. CDR3 nucleotides: TGTGCCAGCAGCCAGGAAGGCGGACTAGCGGGTTTTGATACGCAGTATTTT. It translates to CASSQEGGLAGFDTQYF.